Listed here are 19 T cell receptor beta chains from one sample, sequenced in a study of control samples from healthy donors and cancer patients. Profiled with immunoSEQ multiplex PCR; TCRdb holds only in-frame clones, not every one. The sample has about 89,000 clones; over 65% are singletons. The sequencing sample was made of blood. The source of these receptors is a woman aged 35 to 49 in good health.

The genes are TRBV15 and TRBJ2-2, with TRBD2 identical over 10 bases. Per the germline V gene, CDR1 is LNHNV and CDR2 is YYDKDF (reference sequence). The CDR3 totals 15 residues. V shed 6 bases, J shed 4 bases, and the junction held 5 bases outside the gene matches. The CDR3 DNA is TGTGCCACCAGAGAAGCGGGGGGGATCACCGGGGAGCTGTTTTTT. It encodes CATREAGGITGELFF.

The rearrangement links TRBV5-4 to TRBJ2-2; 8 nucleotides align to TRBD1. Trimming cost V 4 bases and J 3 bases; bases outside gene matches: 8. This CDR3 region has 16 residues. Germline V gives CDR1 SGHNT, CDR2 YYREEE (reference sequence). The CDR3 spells CASSIRQGLDTGELFF. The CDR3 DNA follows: TGTGCCAGCAGCATACGACAGGGGCTTGACACCGGGGAGCTGTTTTTT.

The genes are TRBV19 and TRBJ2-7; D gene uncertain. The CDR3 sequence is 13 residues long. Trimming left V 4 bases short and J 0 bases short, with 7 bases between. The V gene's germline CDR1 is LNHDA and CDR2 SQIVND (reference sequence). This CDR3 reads CASSTHNSYEQYF. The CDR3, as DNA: TGTGCCAGTAGTACTCACAACTCCTACGAGCAGTACTTC.

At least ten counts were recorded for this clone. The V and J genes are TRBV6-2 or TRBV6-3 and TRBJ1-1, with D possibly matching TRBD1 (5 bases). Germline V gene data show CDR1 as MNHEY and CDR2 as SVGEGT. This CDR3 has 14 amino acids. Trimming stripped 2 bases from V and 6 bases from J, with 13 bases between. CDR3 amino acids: CASSYRGRHPEAFF. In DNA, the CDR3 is TGTGCCAGCAGTTACAGGGGTAGGCATCCTGAAGCTTTCTTT.

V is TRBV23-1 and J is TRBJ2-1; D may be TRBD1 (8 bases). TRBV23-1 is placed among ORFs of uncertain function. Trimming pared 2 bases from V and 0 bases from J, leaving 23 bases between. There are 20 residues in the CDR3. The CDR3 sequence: CASSQGGEAGGGSSYNEQFF. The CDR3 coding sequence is TGCGCCAGCAGTCAAGGCGGGGAAGCAGGGGGCGGGAGCTCCTACAATGAGCAGTTCTTC.

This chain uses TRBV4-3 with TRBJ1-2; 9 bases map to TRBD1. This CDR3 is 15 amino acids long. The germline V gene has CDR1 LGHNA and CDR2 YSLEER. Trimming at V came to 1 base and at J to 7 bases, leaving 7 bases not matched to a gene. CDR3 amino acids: CASSQASGTGFGYTF. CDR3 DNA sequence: TGCGCCAGCAGCCAAGCGTCTGGGACAGGGTTTGGCTACACCTTC.

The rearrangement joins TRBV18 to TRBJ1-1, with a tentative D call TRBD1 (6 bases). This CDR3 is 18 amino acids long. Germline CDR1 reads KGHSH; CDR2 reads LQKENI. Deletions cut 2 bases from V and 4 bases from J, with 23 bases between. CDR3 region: CASSPSSTGRVLGTEAFF. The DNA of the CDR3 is TGTGCCAGCTCACCAAGTTCTACAGGGAGGGTATTAGGCACTGAAGCTTTCTTT.

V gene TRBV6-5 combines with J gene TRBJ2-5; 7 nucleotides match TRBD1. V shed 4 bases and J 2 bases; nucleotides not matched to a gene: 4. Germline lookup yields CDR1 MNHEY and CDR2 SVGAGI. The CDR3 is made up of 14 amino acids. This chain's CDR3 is CASSFTQGQETQYF. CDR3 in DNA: TGTGCCAGCAGTTTCACACAGGGGCAAGAGACCCAGTACTTC.

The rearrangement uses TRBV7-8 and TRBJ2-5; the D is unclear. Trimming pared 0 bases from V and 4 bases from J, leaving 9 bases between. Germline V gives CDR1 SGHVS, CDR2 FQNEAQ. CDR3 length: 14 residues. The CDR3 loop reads CASSLAGYRETQYF. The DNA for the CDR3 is TGTGCCAGCAGCTTAGCAGGGTACCGAGAGACCCAGTACTTC.

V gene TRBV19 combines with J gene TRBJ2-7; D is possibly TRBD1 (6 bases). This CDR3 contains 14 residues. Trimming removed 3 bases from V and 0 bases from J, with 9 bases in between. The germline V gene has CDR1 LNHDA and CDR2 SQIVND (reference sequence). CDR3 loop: CASSMRQASYEQYF. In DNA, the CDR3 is TGTGCCAGTAGTATGAGACAGGCCTCCTACGAGCAGTACTTC.

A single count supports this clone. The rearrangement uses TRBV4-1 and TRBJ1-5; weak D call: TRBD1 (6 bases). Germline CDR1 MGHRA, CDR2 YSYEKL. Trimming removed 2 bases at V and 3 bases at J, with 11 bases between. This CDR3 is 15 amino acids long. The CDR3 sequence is CASSQQGSVNQPQHF. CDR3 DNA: TGCGCCAGCAGCCAACAGGGGTCAGTCAATCAGCCCCAGCATTTT.

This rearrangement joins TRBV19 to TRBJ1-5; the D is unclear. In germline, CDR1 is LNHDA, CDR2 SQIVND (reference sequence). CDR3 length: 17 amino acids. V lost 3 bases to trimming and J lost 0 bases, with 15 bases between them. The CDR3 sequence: CASSIKGPNYSNQPQHF. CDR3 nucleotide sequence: TGTGCCAGTAGTATTAAGGGCCCCAACTATAGCAATCAGCCCCAGCATTTT.

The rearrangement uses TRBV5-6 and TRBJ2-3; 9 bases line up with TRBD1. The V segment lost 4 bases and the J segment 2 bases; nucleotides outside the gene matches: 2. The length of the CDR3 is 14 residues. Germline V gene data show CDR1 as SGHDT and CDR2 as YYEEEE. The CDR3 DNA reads TGTGCCAGCAGCCTACAGGGGGCCACAGATACGCAGTATTTT. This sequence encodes CASSLQGATDTQYF.

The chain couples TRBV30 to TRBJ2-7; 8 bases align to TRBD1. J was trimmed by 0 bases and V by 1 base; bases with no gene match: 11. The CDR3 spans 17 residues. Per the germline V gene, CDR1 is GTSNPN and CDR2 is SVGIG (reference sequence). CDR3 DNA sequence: TGTGCCTGGAGTGGGATAGGAGTGGACAGGGTCTCCTACGAGCAGTACTTC. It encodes CAWSGIGVDRVSYEQYF.

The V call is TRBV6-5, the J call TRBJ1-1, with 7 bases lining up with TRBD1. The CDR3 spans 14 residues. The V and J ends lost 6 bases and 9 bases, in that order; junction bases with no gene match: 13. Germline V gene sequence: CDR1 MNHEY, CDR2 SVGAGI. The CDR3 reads CASSPLRDSKKAFF. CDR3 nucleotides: TGTGCCAGCAGCCCCCTCCGGGACAGCAAAAAAGCTTTCTTT.

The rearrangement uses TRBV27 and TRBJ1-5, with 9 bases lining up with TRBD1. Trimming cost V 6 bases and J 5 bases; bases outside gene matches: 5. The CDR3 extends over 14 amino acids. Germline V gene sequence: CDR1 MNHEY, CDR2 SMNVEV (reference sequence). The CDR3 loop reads CASRKQGAHQPQHF. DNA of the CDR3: TGTGCCAGCAGAAAACAGGGGGCCCATCAGCCCCAGCATTTT.

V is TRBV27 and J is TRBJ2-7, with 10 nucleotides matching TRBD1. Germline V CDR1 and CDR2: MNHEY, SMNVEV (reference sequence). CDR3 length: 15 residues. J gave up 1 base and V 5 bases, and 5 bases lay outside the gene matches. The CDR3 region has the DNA TGTGCCAGCAGTAGAGGGACAGGGGCTTCCTACGAGCAGTACTTC. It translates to CASSRGTGASYEQYF.

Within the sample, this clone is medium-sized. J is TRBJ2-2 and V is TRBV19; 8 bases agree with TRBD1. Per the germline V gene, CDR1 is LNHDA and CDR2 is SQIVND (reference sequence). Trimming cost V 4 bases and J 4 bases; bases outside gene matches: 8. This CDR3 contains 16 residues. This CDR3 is CASSRTTGGSTGELFF. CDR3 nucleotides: TGTGCCAGTAGTAGAACCACAGGGGGGAGCACCGGGGAGCTGTTTTTT.

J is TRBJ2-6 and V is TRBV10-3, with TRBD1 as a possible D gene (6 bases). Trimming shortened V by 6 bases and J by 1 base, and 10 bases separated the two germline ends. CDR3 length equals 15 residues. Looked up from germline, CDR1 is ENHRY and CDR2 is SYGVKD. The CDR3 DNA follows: TGTGCCATCAGGGCAGGGGCATCTGGGGCCAACGTCCTGACTTTC. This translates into CAIRAGASGANVLTF.